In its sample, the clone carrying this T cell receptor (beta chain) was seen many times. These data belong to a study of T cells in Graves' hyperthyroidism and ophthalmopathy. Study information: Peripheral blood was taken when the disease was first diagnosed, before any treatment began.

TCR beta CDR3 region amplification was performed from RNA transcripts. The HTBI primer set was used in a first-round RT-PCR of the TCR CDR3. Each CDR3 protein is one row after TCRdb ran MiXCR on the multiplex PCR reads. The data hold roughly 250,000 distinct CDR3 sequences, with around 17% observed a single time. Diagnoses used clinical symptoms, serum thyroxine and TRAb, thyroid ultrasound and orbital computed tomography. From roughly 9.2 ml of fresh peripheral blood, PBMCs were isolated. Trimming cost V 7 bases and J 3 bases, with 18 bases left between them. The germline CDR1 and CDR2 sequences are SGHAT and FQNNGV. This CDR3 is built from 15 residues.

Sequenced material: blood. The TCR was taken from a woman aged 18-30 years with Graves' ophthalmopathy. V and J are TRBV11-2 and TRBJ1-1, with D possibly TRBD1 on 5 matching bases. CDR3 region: CASKIGAREDTEAFF. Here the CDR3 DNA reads TGTGCCAGCAAAATAGGGGCTCGGGAAGACACTGAAGCTTTCTTT.